This is a list of T cell receptor beta chains from one sample in a study of patients and donors after allogeneic stem cell transplantation. From the RT-PCR reads, TCRdb called clonotypes with MiXCR, one entry per CDR3 protein. The profile covers about 410,000 distinct CDR3 sequences, with 16% appearing a single time and 7.2% taken by the ten largest. The sequenced material came from blood, either unsorted or a sorted T cell fraction (not recorded which). These TCRs come from a human donor who was either an allogeneic HSCT recipient or a stem cell or donor lymphocyte infusion donor (not recorded which). It is not recorded whose cells these are; they may come from a transplant donor. CDR3s include the opening cysteine and the closing phenylalanine or tryptophan. A D gene is named only where the DNA matches it firmly. Clone size, where shown, is once, few, many, or a class for clones that have expanded.

>.|.|TRBV6-1|TRBJ1-6
CASNPQESSYNSPLHF
TGTGCCAGCAACCCACAGGAGAGCTCCTATAATTCACCCCTCCACTTT
>TRBD1|.|TRBV20-1|TRBJ2-7
CSATYPTGHYEQYF
TGCAGTGCTACCTACCCGACAGGGCACTACGAGCAGTACTTC
>TRBD2|few|TRBV5-1|TRBJ2-2
CASRGLAAPGELFF
TGCGCCAGCAGAGGGCTAGCGGCCCCCGGGGAGCTGTTTTTT
>.|.|TRBV4-1|TRBJ1-2
CASSQGTLQDGYTF
TGCGCCAGCAGCCAAGGGACCCTCCAGGATGGCTACACCTTC
>.|few|TRBV20-1|TRBJ1-5
CSATTTGRGPHF
TGCAGTGCTACTACGACAGGAAGAGGCCCGCATTTT
>.|.|TRBV29-1|TRBJ2-7
CSVGRKRCSYEQYF
TGCAGCGTTGGTCGTAAACGTTGCTCCTACGAGCAGTACTTC
>.|.|TRBV30|TRBJ2-1
CAWSVVAGFLNEQFF
TGTGCCTGGAGTGTTGTGGCGGGGTTCCTCAATGAGCAGTTCTTC
>.|.|TRBV3-1|TRBJ2-1
CASSSRVGGYEQFF
TGTGCCAGCAGCTCACGCGTAGGGGGATATGAGCAGTTCTTC
>.|few|TRBV12-3/TRBV12-4|TRBJ1-4
CASNLRGSRNEKLFF
TGTGCCAGCAATCTCAGGGGCTCCCGGAATGAAAAACTGTTTTTT
>.|few|TRBV7-7|TRBJ1-1
CASSLRYGAEAFF
TGTGCTAGCAGCTTAAGGTATGGTGCTGAAGCTTTCTTT
>TRBD1|many|TRBV12-3/TRBV12-4|TRBJ2-7
CASSVTGTVGDEQYF
TGTGCCAGCAGTGTGACCGGGACAGTGGGCGACGAGCAGTACTTC
>TRBD2|few|TRBV29-1|TRBJ2-1
CSVDRGTSGDISYNEQFF
TGCAGCGTTGATCGCGGGACTAGCGGTGACATCTCCTACAATGAGCAGTTCTTC
>TRBD2|many|TRBV29-1|TRBJ2-2
CSVGPWVAGNTGELFF
TGCAGCGTTGGACCCTGGGTAGCGGGGAACACCGGGGAGCTGTTTTTT
>.|.|TRBV5-6|TRBJ2-2
CASSPMGVTNTGELFF
TGTGCCAGCAGCCCTATGGGTGTTACGAACACCGGGGAGCTGTTTTTT
>.|few|TRBV7-9|TRBJ2-7
CAGSLSLGLSGDKQYF
TGTGCCGGCAGCTTATCCCTCGGATTGTCGGGGGACAAGCAGTACTTC
>TRBD1|few|TRBV12-3/TRBV12-4|TRBJ2-1
CASSGDRPYNEQFF
TGTGCCAGCAGTGGGGACAGGCCTTACAATGAGCAGTTCTTC
>TRBD2|.|TRBV6-1|TRBJ2-3
CASSPGTSGFTDTQYF
TGTGCCAGCAGCCCTGGGACTAGCGGGTTCACAGATACGCAGTATTTT
>TRBD2|few|TRBV7-9|TRBJ2-1
CASSLGAGAGNEQFF
TGTGCCAGCAGCTTAGGAGCGGGAGCTGGGAATGAGCAGTTCTTC
>.|.|TRBV18|TRBJ2-5
CASSPGPETQYF
TGTGCCAGCTCACCCGGGCCGGAGACCCAGTACTTC
>TRBD2|.|TRBV10-3|TRBJ2-3
CAISEKRENTDTQYF
TGTGCCATCAGTGAGAAGCGGGAGAACACAGATACGCAGTATTTT
>TRBD2|many|TRBV29-1|TRBJ2-2
CSVEGRSEAGGYGGELFF
TGCAGCGTTGAGGGAAGGAGTGAAGCGGGAGGCTATGGCGGGGAGCTGTTTTTT
>TRBD1|.|TRBV3-1|TRBJ2-1
CANSQVGTGVNEQFF
TGTGCCAACAGCCAAGTAGGGACAGGGGTCAATGAGCAGTTCTTC
>.|few|TRBV4-2|TRBJ2-3
CASSQVGRKGQADTQYF
TGTGCCAGCAGCCAAGTTGGAAGGAAAGGTCAAGCAGATACGCAGTATTTT
>TRBD1|.|TRBV2|TRBJ1-5
CASSYRTGTGNQPQHF
TGTGCCAGCAGCTACCGGACCGGGACAGGGAATCAGCCCCAGCATTTT
>.|.|TRBV30|TRBJ2-2
CAGDFNTGELFF
TGTGCCGGGGACTTCAACACCGGGGAGCTGTTTTTT
>.|many|TRBV4-3|TRBJ1-2
CASSQDGTTYGYTF
TGCGCCAGCAGCCAAGATGGGACAACGTATGGCTACACCTTC
>TRBD2|few|TRBV24-1|TRBJ2-3
CATSDRGTSGSSTDTQYF
TGTGCCACCAGTGATAGGGGGACTAGCGGATCTAGCACAGATACGCAGTATTTT
>TRBD1|.|TRBV27|TRBJ2-6
CASSGTGDYSGANVLTF
TGTGCCAGCAGCGGGACAGGGGACTACTCTGGGGCCAACGTCCTGACTTTC